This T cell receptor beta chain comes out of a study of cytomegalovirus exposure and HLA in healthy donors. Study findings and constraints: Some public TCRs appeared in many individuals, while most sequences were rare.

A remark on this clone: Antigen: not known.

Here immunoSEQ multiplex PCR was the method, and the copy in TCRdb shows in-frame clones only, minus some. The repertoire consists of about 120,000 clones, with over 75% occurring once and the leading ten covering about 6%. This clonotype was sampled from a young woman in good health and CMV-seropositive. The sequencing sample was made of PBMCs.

The CDR3 is CASSQDLAPTEQYF. CDR3 DNA: TGTGCCAGCAGCCAAGATTTGGCCCCCACCGAGCAGTACTTC. V usage is TRBV4-2 and J usage is TRBJ2-7; unclear D gene. The CDR3 spans 14 residues. Trimming stripped 0 bases from V and 6 bases from J, with 12 bases between. Germline V gives CDR1 LGHNA, CDR2 YNFKEQ.